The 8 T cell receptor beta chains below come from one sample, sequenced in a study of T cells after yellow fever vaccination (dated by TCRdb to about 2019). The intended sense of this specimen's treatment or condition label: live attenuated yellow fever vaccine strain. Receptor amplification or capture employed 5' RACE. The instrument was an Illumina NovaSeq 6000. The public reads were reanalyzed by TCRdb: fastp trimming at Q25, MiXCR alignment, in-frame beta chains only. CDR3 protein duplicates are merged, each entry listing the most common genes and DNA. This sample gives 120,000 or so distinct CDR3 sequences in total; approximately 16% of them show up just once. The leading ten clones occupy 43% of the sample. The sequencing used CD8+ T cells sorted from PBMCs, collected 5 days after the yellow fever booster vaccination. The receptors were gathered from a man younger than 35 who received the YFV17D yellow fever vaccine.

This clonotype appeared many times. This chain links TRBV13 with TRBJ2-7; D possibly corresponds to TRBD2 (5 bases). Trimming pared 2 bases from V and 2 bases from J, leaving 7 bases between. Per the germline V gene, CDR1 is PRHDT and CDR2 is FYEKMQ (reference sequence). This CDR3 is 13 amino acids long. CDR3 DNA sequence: TGTGCCAGCAGCTTAACGGGGACCTACGAGCAGTACTTC. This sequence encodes CASSLTGTYEQYF.

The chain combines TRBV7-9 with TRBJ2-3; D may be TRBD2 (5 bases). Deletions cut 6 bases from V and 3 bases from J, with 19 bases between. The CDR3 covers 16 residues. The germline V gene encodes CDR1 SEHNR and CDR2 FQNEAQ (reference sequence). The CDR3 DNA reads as TGTGCCAGCAGTCCCCCTGCTGGGGAGCGGACAGATACGCAGTATTTT. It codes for CASSPPAGERTDTQYF.

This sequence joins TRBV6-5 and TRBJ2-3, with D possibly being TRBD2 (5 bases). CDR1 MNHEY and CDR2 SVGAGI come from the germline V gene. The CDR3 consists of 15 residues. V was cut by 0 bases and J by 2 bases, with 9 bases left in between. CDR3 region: CASSYSDSLTDTQYF. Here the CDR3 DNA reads TGTGCCAGCAGTTACTCGGACTCCCTCACAGATACGCAGTATTTT.

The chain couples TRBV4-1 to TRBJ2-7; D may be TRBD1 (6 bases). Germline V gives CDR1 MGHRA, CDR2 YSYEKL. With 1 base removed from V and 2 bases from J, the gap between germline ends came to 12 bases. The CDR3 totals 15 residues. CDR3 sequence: CASSQGPGHPYEQYF. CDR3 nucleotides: TGCGCCAGCAGCCAAGGGCCGGGACACCCCTACGAGCAGTACTTC.

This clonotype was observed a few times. CDR3 nucleotides: TGTGCCAGCAGTTACCGGGAGTGGGGTAGCAATCAGCCCCAGCATTTT. It encodes CASSYREWGSNQPQHF. V usage is TRBV6-2 or TRBV6-3 and J usage is TRBJ1-5; D not certain. This CDR3 spans 16 amino acids. Germline CDR1 reads MNHEY; CDR2 reads SVGEGT. V was trimmed by 2 bases and J by 0 bases, leaving 11 bases between them.

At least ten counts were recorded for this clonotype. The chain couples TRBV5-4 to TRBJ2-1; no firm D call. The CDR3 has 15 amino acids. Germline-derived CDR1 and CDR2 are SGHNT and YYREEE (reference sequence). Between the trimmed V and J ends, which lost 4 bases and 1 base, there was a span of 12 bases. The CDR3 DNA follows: TGTGCCAGCAGCACCGAGCCAGGTTCCTACAATGAGCAGTTCTTC. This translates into CASSTEPGSYNEQFF.

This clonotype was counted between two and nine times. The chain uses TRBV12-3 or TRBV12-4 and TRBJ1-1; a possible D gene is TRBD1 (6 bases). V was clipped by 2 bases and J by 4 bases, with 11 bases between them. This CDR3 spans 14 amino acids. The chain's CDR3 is CASSLWGLGTEAFF. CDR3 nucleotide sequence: TGTGCCAGCAGTTTATGGGGGCTTGGCACTGAAGCTTTCTTT.

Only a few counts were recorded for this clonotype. CDR3 residues: CASSLLGGETQYF. Written as DNA, the CDR3 is TGTGCCAGCAGTTTGCTGGGAGGAGAGACCCAGTACTTC. V usage is TRBV28 and J usage is TRBJ2-5, with D possibly matching TRBD2 (6 bases). V lost 3 bases and J lost 4, with 9 bases in between. Germline assignment: CDR1 MDHEN and CDR2 SYDVKM. The CDR3 has 13 amino acids.